In this sample, the clone carrying this TCR beta chain turned up a few times. Assay: immunoSEQ multiplex PCR; the TCRdb copy retains only in-frame clones and omits some. The profile shows 80,000 to 100,000 clones, 79% of them singletons. The data originate from a study of control samples from healthy donors and cancer patients. Germline assignment: CDR1 SGHKS and CDR2 YYEKEE (reference sequence). The CDR3 runs to 14 residues. V shed 7 bases and J shed 0 bases, with 13 bases lying between them. The chain combines TRBV5-5 with TRBJ1-1, with TRBD1 as a possible D gene (6 bases). This TCR was sampled from a woman between 25 and 40 years old in good health. What was sequenced was blood. The chain's CDR3 is CASWGLRVNTEAFF. CDR3 bases: TGTGCCAGCTGGGGGCTTCGGGTGAACACTGAAGCTTTCTTT.